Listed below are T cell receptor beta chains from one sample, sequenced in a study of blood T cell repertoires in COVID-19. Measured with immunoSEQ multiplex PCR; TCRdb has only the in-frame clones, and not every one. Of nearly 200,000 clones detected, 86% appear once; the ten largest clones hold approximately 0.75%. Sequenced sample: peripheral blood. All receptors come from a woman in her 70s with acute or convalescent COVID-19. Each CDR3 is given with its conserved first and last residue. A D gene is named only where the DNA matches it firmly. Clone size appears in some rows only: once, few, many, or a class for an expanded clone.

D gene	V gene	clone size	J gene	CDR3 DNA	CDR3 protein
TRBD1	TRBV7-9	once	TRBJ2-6	TGTGCCAGCAGCAACCGGGACAGGGTGGAAGGGGCCAACGTCCTGACTTTC	CASSNRDRVEGANVLTF
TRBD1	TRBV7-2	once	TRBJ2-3	TGTGCCAGCAGCTTCGGGACAGGGACCTATACGCAGTATTTT	CASSFGTGTYTQYF
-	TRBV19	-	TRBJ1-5	TGTGCCAGTAGTTTGGAAGCATACAGGGACAATCAGCCCCAGCATTTT	CASSLEAYRDNQPQHF
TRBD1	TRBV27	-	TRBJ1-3	TGTGCCAGCAGTTTAGAGGGGGCTTCGGGAAACACCATATATTTT	CASSLEGASGNTIYF
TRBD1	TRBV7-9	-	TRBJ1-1	TGTGCCAGCAGTCTCGCAGACCTAAGAAGACAGGGGAGAAACACTGAAGCTTTCTTT	CASSLADLRRQGRNTEAFF
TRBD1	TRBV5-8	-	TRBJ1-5	TGTGCCAGCAGCTTCTGGACAGGGGCAAGCGCCCAGCATTTT	CASSFWTGASAQHF
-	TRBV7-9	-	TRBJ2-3	TGTGCCAGCAGCTTAGGACTATCCACAGATACGCAGTATTTT	CASSLGLSTDTQYF
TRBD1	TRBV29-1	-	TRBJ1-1	TGCAGCGTTGGGAGACAGGGCGGGACTGAAGCTTTCTTT	CSVGRQGGTEAFF
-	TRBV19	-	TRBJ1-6	TGTGCCAGTAGCACAGGGACCCCCCGGGCCTCCCTCCACTTT	CASSTGTPRASLHF
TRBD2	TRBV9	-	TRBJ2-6	TGTGCCAGCAGGTCGGGAGGAGCTGGGGCCAACGTCCTGACTTTC	CASRSGGAGANVLTF
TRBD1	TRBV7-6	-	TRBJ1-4	TGTGCCAGCGGCCAACCCGGGACAGGGGGGGAAAAACTGTTTTTT	CASGQPGTGGEKLFF
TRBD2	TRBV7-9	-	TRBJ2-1	TGTGCCAGCAGCCAGAGGACTAGCGGGATTCTGGATGAGCAGTTCTTC	CASSQRTSGILDEQFF
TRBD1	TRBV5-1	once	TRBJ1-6	TGCGCCAGCAGCCCTGAGACAGGGCGTTTTAATTCACCCCTCCACTTT	CASSPETGRFNSPLHF
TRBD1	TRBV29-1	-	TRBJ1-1	TGCAGCGTAGCGACAGGGATGAACACTGAAGCTTTCTTT	CSVATGMNTEAFF
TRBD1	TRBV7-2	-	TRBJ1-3	TGTGCCAGCAGCTCGGGACAGCCCTCTGGAAACACCATATATTTT	CASSSGQPSGNTIYF
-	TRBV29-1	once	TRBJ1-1	TGCAGCGTGTCTCTTCGGGGTGGAAACACTGAAGCTTTCTTT	CSVSLRGGNTEAFF
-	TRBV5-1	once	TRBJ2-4	TGCGCCAGCAGCTTGGCAGGACTGGCCAAAAACATTCAGTACTTC	CASSLAGLAKNIQYF
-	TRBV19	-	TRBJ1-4	TGTGCCAGTAGCCAGACCGTGGGCAGGGTACGAAATGAAAAACTGTTTTTT	CASSQTVGRVRNEKLFF
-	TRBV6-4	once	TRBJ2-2	TGTGCCAGCAGTGACGGAGGGACTCTTCCCACCGGGGAGCTGTTTTTT	CASSDGGTLPTGELFF
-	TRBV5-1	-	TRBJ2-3	TGCGCCAGCAGGGCAAGCGGAGATACGCAGTATTTT	CASRASGDTQYF